The following is a TCR beta chain sequence with its context. Per the study methods: Amplification from reference gene primers served as the basis for estimated nucleated cell counts. The data were produced by immunoSEQ multiplex PCR, yet TCRdb's version contains in-frame clones alone and is incomplete. D and trimming come from the DNA, and the V and J calls and clone size come from that table. There are some 200,000 clones in the sample; approximately 81% occur only once, and around 9% lies in the top ten. These data originate in a study of blood T cell repertoires in COVID-19. Study background: Spain, Italy and the United States supplied samples that represented acute and convalescent COVID-19. The cDNA or gDNA used as material had been derived from T cells, B-cell-depleted T cells, or PBMCs.

This CDR3 spans 15 amino acids. J was trimmed by 0 bases and V by 4 bases; bases with no gene match: 7. Germline values: CDR1 SGHDT, CDR2 YYEEEE. Allocation to cohorts depended on clinical history reported by the participants. The gene calls are TRBV5-6 and TRBJ2-7; 7 bases match TRBD1. The source of this sequence is a woman between 50 and 59 years old with acute COVID-19. The source material was PBMCs or T cells enriched from blood (not recorded which). CDR3 protein: CASSQDRRYSYEQYF. CDR3 coding DNA: TGTGCCAGCAGCCAGGACAGGCGCTACTCCTACGAGCAGTACTTC.